Following are 13 T cell receptor beta chains from one sample sequenced in a study of B cell selection in AIRE deficiency (dated by TCRdb to the late 2010s). Receptor amplification or capture employed the immunoSEQ multiplex PCR assay. This immuneACCESS table, as held by TCRdb, lists in-frame sequences with V and J called but not all clones. Of the missing ones, under half trace to an unresolved V gene in checked studies; the others have no known cause. This sample holds 20,000 to 25,000 clones; 85% to 95% were observed only once. The ten largest account for 1.4% of the sample. CD4+CD25hiCD127low/negative cells were sorted as the regulatory T cell population. Sequencing was performed on CD4+CD25+ Tregs sorted from PBMCs. These TCRs come from a human donor in good health.

V usage is TRBV5-4 and J usage is TRBJ1-2; 7 bases agree with TRBD1. The CDR3 runs 14 residues. V was clipped by 5 bases and J by 3 bases; unmatched bases: 7. The germline gives CDR1 SGHNT, CDR2 YYREEE (reference sequence). DNA for the CDR3: TGTGCCAGCAGTACCCGGCAGGGGGACTATGGCTACACCTTC. It codes for CASSTRQGDYGYTF.

This chain links TRBV7-3 with TRBJ2-7; no clear D gene. V was pared by 6 bases and J by 6 bases, with 12 bases between. Germline values: CDR1 SGHTA, CDR2 FQGTGA. The CDR3 length is 12 residues. The CDR3 spells CASRSPPSEQYF. Written as DNA, the CDR3 is TGTGCCAGCAGGTCCCCTCCAAGCGAGCAGTACTTC.

A single count supports this clone. The rearrangement links TRBV29-1 to TRBJ2-6; D possibly corresponds to TRBD2 (6 bases). V was cut by 5 bases and J by 5 bases, with 19 bases left in between. Germline V gene data show CDR1 as SQVTM and CDR2 as ANQGSEA. The CDR3 consists of 16 residues. The CDR3: CSVCCGLQSRANVLTF. The CDR3 DNA follows: TGCAGCGTTTGCTGTGGACTACAAAGTCGGGCCAACGTCCTGACTTTC.

V is TRBV5-6 and J is TRBJ1-3, with D unclear. V lost 4 bases and J 0 bases, leaving 17 bases between the germline ends. The germline V gene encodes CDR1 SGHDT and CDR2 YYEEEE. The CDR3 is made up of 17 amino acids. The CDR3 DNA sequence: TGTGCCAGCAGCCGGTTTCTTGGACGGTTCTCTGGAAACACCATATATTTT. Amino acid sequence: CASSRFLGRFSGNTIYF. The full variable domain, completed using reference TRBV5-6 and TRBJ1-3, is DAGVTQSPTHLIKTRGQQVTLRCSPKSGHDTVSWYQQALGQGPQFIFQYYEEEERQRGNFPDRFSGHQFPNYSSELNVNALLLGDSALYLCASSRFLGRFSGNTIYFGEGSWLTVV.

The rearrangement uses TRBV10-3 and TRBJ1-3; 7 bases map to TRBD1. The CDR3 runs to 15 residues. In germline, CDR1 is ENHRY, CDR2 SYGVKD. Trimming cost V 6 bases and J 0 bases; bases outside gene matches: 5. The CDR3 nucleotides read TGTGCCATCAGCGAAGACAGGGTCTCTGGAAACACCATATATTTT. This translates into CAISEDRVSGNTIYF.

V gene TRBV6-1 combines with J gene TRBJ1-2; weak D call: TRBD1 (5 bases). This CDR3 is built from 13 residues. V gave up 5 bases and J gave up 4 bases, with 11 bases separating them. Germline V gene data show CDR1 as MNHNS and CDR2 as SASEGT. CDR3 coding DNA: TGTGCCAGCAGTCCCTTAGACAGCTATGGCTACACCTTC. Its translation is CASSPLDSYGYTF.

This chain links TRBV5-1 with TRBJ1-2, with 8 bases fitting TRBD1. Germline CDR1 is SGHRS and CDR2 is YFSETQ. V dropped 0 bases and J dropped 6; count of bases not matched to a gene: 4. The CDR3 is 14 residues long. CDR3 sequence reads: CASSLADRVNGYTF. CDR3 DNA: TGCGCCAGCAGCTTGGCGGACAGGGTAAATGGCTACACCTTC.

This clone came up a few times. The gene calls are TRBV29-1 and TRBJ1-2; D possibly corresponds to TRBD1 (5 bases). The CDR3 totals 14 residues. Trimming shortened V by 4 bases and J by 1 base, and 13 bases separated the two germline ends. Germline CDR1 SQVTM, CDR2 ANQGSEA. The CDR3 nucleotides read TGCAGCGTTGCGGGGGGAGCCCATAACTATGGCTACACCTTC. As protein: CSVAGGAHNYGYTF. Full variable domain (remainder filled in from reference TRBV29-1 and TRBJ1-2): SAVISQKPSRDICQRGTSLTIQCQVDSQVTMMFWYRQQPGQSLTLIATANQGSEATYESGFVIDKFPISRPNLTFSTLTVSNMSPEDSSIYLCSVAGGAHNYGYTFGSGTRLTVV.

The sample holds one count of this clone. This sample includes further DNA sequences coding for the same CDR3. The V gene is TRBV6-4, the J gene TRBJ1-2; 12 positions match TRBD1. V lost 3 bases and J lost 7; bases outside the gene matches: 9. Germline-derived CDR1 and CDR2 are MRHNA and SNTAGT. The CDR3 has 16 amino acids. DNA for the CDR3: TGTGCCAGCAGTGAATTTCCGGGACAGGGGGCGGGTGGCTACACCTTC. Translating gives CASSEFPGQGAGGYTF.

V is TRBV5-5 and J is TRBJ1-2; D not resolved. V dropped 0 bases and J dropped 5 bases, with 14 bases sitting between them. The CDR3 is made up of 15 amino acids. Germline V gene sequence: CDR1 SGHKS, CDR2 YYEKEE (reference sequence). CDR3 coding DNA: TGTGCCAGCAGCTTGGCGCACCGGACTAGGTATGGCTACACCTTC. This translates into CASSLAHRTRYGYTF.

V and J are TRBV12-5 and TRBJ2-7; a possible D gene is TRBD1 (8 bases). Germline V lookup: CDR1 LGHNT, CDR2 FRNRAP. Trimming left V 6 bases short and J 5 bases short, with 14 bases between. CDR3 length: 13 residues. The CDR3 sequence: CASGLTGGDEQYF. The CDR3, as DNA: TGTGCTAGTGGACTCACAGGGGGGGACGAGCAGTACTTC.

The chain recombines TRBV2 with TRBJ1-2, with unresolved D. Trimming left V 4 bases short and J 2 bases short, with 8 bases between. This CDR3 comprises 13 residues. Looked up from germline, CDR1 is SNHLY and CDR2 is FYNNEI. CDR3 sequence (DNA): TGTGCCAGCAGTGCTGATCTCAACTATGGCTACACCTTC. Its protein is CASSADLNYGYTF.

The chain carries TRBV2 and TRBJ2-7, with 10 bases that match TRBD1. This CDR3 is 15 amino acids long. Germline CDR1 SNHLY, CDR2 FYNNEI. Losses at the gene ends were 4 bases for V and 2 bases for J; bases not matched to a gene: 5. CDR3 region: CASSVFGTGAYEQYF. CDR3 coding DNA: TGTGCCAGCAGTGTTTTTGGGACAGGGGCCTACGAGCAGTACTTC.